This is a list of T cell receptor beta chains from one sample in a study of identical twins. TCRdb re-analysed the 5' RACE reads in MiXCR, keeping a single row per CDR3 protein. The data hold around 570,000 distinct CDR3 sequences, with 9.6% observed a single time. The sample was also linked to a second study, of yellow fever vaccine responses in identical twins.

The sequencing sample was made of PBMCs. Receptor source: a woman aged 18-35 years in good health. Both conserved end residues are part of each CDR3. The D gene is left open where the match is weak.

CASSPGGKAFF	-	TRBJ1-1	TRBV7-9
CASSTGQGRNNEQFF	TRBD1	TRBJ2-1	TRBV5-4
CAISDDLEQYF	-	TRBJ2-7	TRBV10-3
CAISDGQGAAYEQYF	TRBD1	TRBJ2-7	TRBV10-3
CASSQEAEYEYNEQFF	-	TRBJ2-1	TRBV4-1
CASSPGSWETDTQYF	-	TRBJ2-3	TRBV2
CASSQSRREGFYNEQFF	TRBD2	TRBJ2-1	TRBV23-1
CASSLSQPGQGTYGTQYF	TRBD1	TRBJ2-5	TRBV27
CASSQDLASGSTYEQYF	TRBD2	TRBJ2-7	TRBV4-3
CASSLGLSDYEQYF	-	TRBJ2-7	TRBV7-2
CASSFSGSEYEQYF	TRBD2	TRBJ2-7	TRBV5-6
CASRDLANVLTF	-	TRBJ2-6	TRBV5-6
CASRLAGVYTGELFF	TRBD2	TRBJ2-2	TRBV12-3/TRBV12-4
CASTEGGFQYEQYF	TRBD1	TRBJ2-7	TRBV12-3/TRBV12-4
CATSRDAGGAGTDTQYF	TRBD2	TRBJ2-3	TRBV15
CASSYFQGGEQYF	-	TRBJ2-7	TRBV6-6
CASSQDRPSLRAKNIQYF	-	TRBJ2-4	TRBV3-1
CASSPGAIYGYTF	-	TRBJ1-2	TRBV5-5
CASSLNEGSGNTIYF	-	TRBJ1-3	TRBV7-6
CATSREKGVRGETQYF	-	TRBJ2-5	TRBV15
CASSLQGAGAEPYEQYF	TRBD1	TRBJ2-7	TRBV7-6
CSVEPSGDTDTQYF	TRBD2	TRBJ2-3	TRBV29-1
CSAVVNQKYEQYF	-	TRBJ2-7	TRBV20-1
CASSSPGQGSIQYF	TRBD1	TRBJ2-4	TRBV6-5
CAILKSSGSPTYNEQFF	TRBD2	TRBJ2-1	TRBV28
CSARPAQETQYF	-	TRBJ2-5	TRBV20-1
CASSYLLRGYSYEQYF	-	TRBJ2-7	TRBV4-2
CASSSTSVGLAGDEQFF	TRBD2	TRBJ2-1	TRBV12-3/TRBV12-4
CTFCKGTSGSINTDTQYF	TRBD2	TRBJ2-3	TRBV2
CSRGRWGGTDTQYF	-	TRBJ2-3	TRBV20-1
CASSAGTAAYEQYF	TRBD1	TRBJ2-7	TRBV19
CASSLRRGWGTGELFF	-	TRBJ2-2	TRBV27
CASSSLAAGREDEQFF	TRBD2	TRBJ2-1	TRBV28
CASSQRAWFANTGELFF	-	TRBJ2-2	TRBV6-1
CASSRQGVTNTGELFF	TRBD1	TRBJ2-2	TRBV7-9
CASSLGGAAETQYF	-	TRBJ2-5	TRBV5-1
CASNYAGQNNEQFF	-	TRBJ2-1	TRBV12-3/TRBV12-4